The text below deals with one T cell receptor beta chain. Its matching antigen is unknown. The record originates from a study of T-cell reconstitution after alpha-beta-depleted transplantation in children. Whole-study results and caveats: About two months after transplant, alpha-beta T cells reportedly came from several hundred expanded graft clones. Recipient T cells and thymic progenitors that survived gave rise to the high TCRbeta diversity observed at day 60 in some patients.

Losses at the gene ends were 3 bases for V and 3 bases for J; bases not matched to a gene: 12. The CDR3 length is 18 residues. Germline V gene lookup returns CDR1 LGHNA and CDR2 YSLEER. For TCRbeta, the library was prepared with unique molecular identifiers. MiXCR, run by TCRdb on the PCR reads, gives a single entry per CDR3 protein. The sample contains under 450,000 distinct CDR3 sequences, 15% to 20% of which appear only once. V gene TRBV4-3 combines with J gene TRBJ2-3, with TRBD1 identical over 10 bases. This TCR came from a boy under three years old who had a stem cell transplant for Wiskott-Aldrich syndrome, so the T cells may come from the graft donor. The material sequenced was PBMCs, mostly from graft donor cells, taken 360 days after TCRalphabeta/CD19-depleted stem cell transplant. This chain's CDR3 is CASSHDPGQGIRTDTQYF. CDR3 bases: TGCGCCAGCAGCCACGATCCGGGACAGGGGATTCGAACAGATACGCAGTATTTT.